Listed here is a single T cell receptor (beta chain). This sample was taken from a study of OX40 agonist ivuxolimab in advanced cancers. This table comes from immunoSEQ multiplex PCR, and its TCRdb copy is limited to in-frame clones, with some not included. The sample records more than 80,000 clones, 90% to 95% being singletons. The CDR3 length is 14 residues. Trimming took off 7 bases at V and 7 bases at J, with 17 bases between the two ends. The germline V gene has CDR1 LGHNT and CDR2 FRNRAP. The origin of this receptor is an adult with an advanced solid tumor such as melanoma, head and neck, liver or kidney cancer. The input for sequencing was CD4+ or CD8+ T cells sorted from blood, taken in a trial of the OX40 agonist ivuxolimab. The chain couples TRBV12-5 to TRBJ2-1; possibly TRBD2 for D (6 bases). CDR3 protein: CASEPEGLWNEQFF. The CDR3 region has the DNA TGTGCTAGTGAACCGGAGGGATTATGGAATGAGCAGTTCTTC.